The 9 T cell receptor beta chains below were found in one sample sequenced in a study of cytomegalovirus exposure and HLA in healthy donors. The PCR contained 60 Vbeta and 13 Jbeta primers. Produced via immunoSEQ multiplex PCR; TCRdb's table is partial and in-frame only. The table shows about 120,000 clones, with around 80% occurring only once. The sequenced sample consisted of PBMCs. The receptor set was obtained from a woman aged 18-30 years in good health and CMV-seronegative.

This clone was picked up a small number of times. The chain uses TRBV7-2 and TRBJ2-1, with TRBD2 identical over 7 bases. From germline, CDR1 is SGHTA and CDR2 FQGNSA. After removal of 4 bases from V and 1 base from J, the junction contained 10 bases not matched to a gene. The CDR3 extends over 17 amino acids. Here the CDR3 reads CASSSTASGNSYNEQFF. DNA of the CDR3: TGTGCCAGCAGCTCCACAGCTAGCGGTAATTCCTACAATGAGCAGTTCTTC. Together with reference TRBV7-2 and TRBJ2-1, the CDR3 gives the full variable domain: GAGVSQSPSNKVTEKGKDVELRCDPISGHTALYWYRQSLGQGLEFLIYFQGNSAPDKSGLPSDRFSAERTGGSVSTLTIQRTQQEDSAVYLCASSSTASGNSYNEQFFGPGTRLTVL.

The V gene is TRBV5-1, the J gene TRBJ2-1; 8 bases match TRBD2. Germline assignment: CDR1 SGHRS and CDR2 YFSETQ. After removal of 6 bases from V and 1 base from J, the junction contained 6 bases not matched to a gene. This CDR3 spans 15 amino acids. CDR3 nucleotide sequence: TGCGCCAGCACATTAGGGACTAGTTCCTACAATGAGCAGTTCTTC. It yields the protein CASTLGTSSYNEQFF.

The chain couples TRBV15 to TRBJ2-1; D ambiguous. Germline V gene lookup returns CDR1 LNHNV and CDR2 YYDKDF (reference sequence). V was trimmed by 1 base and J by 0 bases, leaving 7 bases between them. This CDR3 is built from 15 residues. CDR3 residues: CATSRGQSSYNEQFF. The CDR3 DNA follows: TGTGCCACCAGCAGAGGACAAAGCTCCTACAATGAGCAGTTCTTC.

V usage is TRBV2 and J usage is TRBJ2-5, with TRBD2 matching 12 bases. Trimming removed 6 bases from V and 2 bases from J; junction bases left unmatched: 4. Germline loops: CDR1 SNHLY, CDR2 FYNNEI. The CDR3 has 15 residues. The CDR3 reads CASSLGLAGQETQYF. The CDR3 nucleotides read TGTGCCAGCAGCCTGGGACTAGCGGGTCAAGAGACCCAGTACTTC.

The rearrangement links TRBV6-6 to TRBJ1-5; maybe TRBD1 (6 bases). The CDR3 runs 14 residues. CDR1 is MNHNY, CDR2 SVGAGI, per germline (reference sequence). Deletions cut 7 bases from V and 0 bases from J, with 10 bases between. Written as DNA, the CDR3 is TGTGCCAGCAAAGGACAGTATAGCAATCAGCCCCAGCATTTT. This codes for CASKGQYSNQPQHF.

As for this clone: Sequence at one end of the junction differs from germline and may be a read error. This rearrangement joins TRBV7-2 to TRBJ2-4; 9 nucleotides match TRBD2. CDR3 length equals 17 residues. Germline V gene sequence: CDR1 SGHTA, CDR2 FQGNSA. The CDR3: CASSLESREGPGNSQYF. The CDR3 nucleotides are TGTGCCAGCAGCTTAGAATCGCGGGAGGGCCCGGGGAACAGTCAGTACTTC. The full variable domain, completed using reference TRBV7-2 and TRBJ2-4, is GAGVSQSPSNKVTEKGKDVELRCDPISGHTALYWYRQSLGQGLEFLIYFQGNSAPDKSGLPSDRFSAERTGGSVSTLTIQRTQQEDSAVYLCASSLESREGPGNSQYFGAGTRLSVL.

The chain joins TRBV9 to TRBJ2-1; 7 nucleotides line up with TRBD2. The CDR3 runs to 15 residues. Trimming took 4 bases from V and 0 from J; bases not matched to a gene: 4. The germline V gene encodes CDR1 SGDLS and CDR2 YYNGEE. The DNA of the CDR3 is TGTGCCAGCAGCCTTACTAGCGCCTCCTACAATGAGCAGTTCTTC. Amino acid sequence: CASSLTSASYNEQFF.

The rearrangement links TRBV13 to TRBJ2-5; 7 bases align to TRBD1. Germline V lookup: CDR1 PRHDT, CDR2 FYEKMQ (reference sequence). Unmatched junction bases numbered 10, after V lost 5 bases and J lost 4 bases. The CDR3 covers 15 residues. For the CDR3, the DNA is TGTGCCAGCAGCCCTCCGACAGGGCTTGCAGAGACCCAGTACTTC. Residues: CASSPPTGLAETQYF.

The chain carries TRBV11-3 and TRBJ1-1; D gene unclear. V dropped 5 bases and J dropped 4 bases, with 14 bases sitting between them. The CDR3 spans 14 residues. CDR1 and CDR2 (germline): SGHNT, YENEEA. CDR3 sequence (DNA): TGTGCCAGCAGCCCCACGGGAGGCGCCACTGAAGCTTTCTTT. Residues: CASSPTGGATEAFF. The full variable domain, with the rest looked up from reference TRBV11-3 and TRBJ1-1, is EAGVVQSPRYKIIEKKQPVAFWCNPISGHNTLYWYLQNLGQGPELLIRYENEEAVDDSQLPKDRFSAERLKGVDSTLKIQPAELGDSAVYLCASSPTGGATEAFFGQGTRLTVV.